This T cell receptor beta chain was captured in a study of shared clonotypes between healthy human individuals (dated by TCRdb to 2018 to 2021). Regarding the study in general: Three men and a couple of women, aged 18 to 49 years, made up the cohort. For each donor, CD4 naive and CD4 memory were each run on three plates, CD8 naive on two plates, and CD8 memory on one plate. To estimate repertoire size and how much clonotype sharing occurs between individuals, the study deeply sequenced the blood TCR repertoires of 4 to 6 healthy adults. To increase sequencing depth and limit assay-specific biases, different laboratories used diverse techniques to prepare libraries and sequence TCR repertoires. Each donor's leukapheresis produced roughly between about 0.9 and 9.5 billion PBMCs. Broad study findings and their caveats: The small number of donors limited the genetic and exposure-history diversity represented. Pairwise subsampling led to the expectation that sequencing depth would affect the degree of clonotype sharing among donors. Larger estimated clonotype richness was generally found for naive subsets than for memory subsets. Only blood was sampled, and tissue TCR repertoires likely differ from those in blood. Even with the large sequencing depth, rarefaction of the sorted-subset datasets indicated that sequencing was incomplete. About 5% of naive CD4, 3.5% of naive CD8, 2.3% of memory CD4, and about 0.4% of memory CD8 clonotypes were shared across a handful of donors. Higher generation probabilities were observed for clonotypes shared by all four sorted-subset donors than for non-shared clonotypes.

TCR CDR3 regions were amplified from genomic DNA by multiplex PCR using the deep immunoSEQ assay. Extracted genomic DNA from each cell subset was distributed evenly across all wells of several immunoSEQ 96-well plates, and each plate was treated as a replicate. Each replicate PCR for sorted subsets received around 200 ng genomic DNA, equal to 28,000 or so T cell genomes. The purified libraries were quantified using a Qubit 3.0 fluorometer, sized with a Bioanalyzer 2100, and then quantified again using the KAPA Library Quantification kit. Each immunoSEQ 96-well plate was sequenced on its own single-read 150-cycle Illumina NextSeq 550 flow cell. The original pipeline was this. The immunoSEQ output contained only junctional sequences without quality scores, so filtering could not match that applied to full-length reads. To assign V/J genes and CDR3, sequences were annotated using PyIR, a Python wrapper for IgBLAST v1.9, with IMGT germline references. Any read was removed if the V/J assignment was weak (E-value above 1e-6), the CDR3 was missing, or the read contained stop codons, out-of-frame junctions, or ambiguous translated residues. V3J clonotypes were defined by identical inferred V gene, J gene, and CDR3 amino acid sequence. Percentage overlap between repertoires was computed as shared unique clonotypes divided by the size of the smaller repertoire. RTK rarefaction, the Chao1 estimator, and Recon v2.1 estimates of unobserved clonotypes were used to assess repertoire richness. For all TCRbeta clonotypes obtained by the gDNA method from a few donors, generation probabilities were computed with OLGA. Held by TCRdb, this immuneACCESS table contains in-frame sequences only and omits some clones. Under half of the omission traces to an unresolved V gene where checked; the cause of the rest is unknown. That table gives V, J and clone size, and the DNA gave D and trimming. The table for this sample lists 2 million to 2.5 million clones; approximately 93% of them were counted only once. Jointly, the top ten make up about 0.39% of the sample.

To note about this clone: It lacks a known antigen. No base quality information exists; no much larger clone differs at one position.

The donors were healthy, HIV-negative adults who had no recently reported acute infections or vaccinations. Every donor was a Caucasian adult residing in Nashville, Tennessee, USA. CD4+ T cells were enriched by magnetic negative selection, after which naive cells were positively selected on CD45RA and the negative fraction was taken as the memory subset. Blood was obtained by leukapheresis, after which PBMCs were separated by Ficoll-Histopaque density gradient centrifugation and cryopreserved in liquid nitrogen vapor phase. Analytical flow cytometry was used to check the purity and quantity of every magnetically sorted T cell population. From each sorted fraction, genomic DNA was isolated and quantified by UV absorbance on a Nanodrop 2000c. What was sequenced was naive CD4+ T cells from PBMCs. The sample's cell subset or site, from its label and the paper: CD45RA+ positively selected. The source of this sequence is a man aged 18 to 29 in good health. Some clones in this sample may be carry-over from other donors' samples.

The CDR3 protein: CAIRTDRGSTDTQYF. The DNA is as follows: TGTGCCATCAGGACGGACAGGGGGAGCACAGATACGCAGTATTTT. The chain was built from TRBV10-3 and TRBJ2-3, with 10 junctional bases fitting TRBD1. Reading the germline V gene gives CDR1 ENHRY and CDR2 SYGVKD. Its CDR3 holds 15 amino acids, cysteine through phenylalanine. Here the CDR3 DNA is all that survives: 45 bases in frame from base 1. Trimming takes 6 bases off V and 0 bases off J; junction bases not matched to a gene: 3.